A selection of T cell receptor beta chains follows, all from one sample in a study of shared clonotypes between healthy human individuals. Method: immunoSEQ multiplex PCR; TCRdb's copy keeps in-frame clones and lacks some. The table includes 2 million to 2.5 million clones, roughly 90% detected once. The sequencing input was naive CD4+ T cells from PBMCs. These receptors were obtained from a man aged 18-30 years in good health. Some clones in this sample may be carry-over from other donors' samples. Each CDR3 is given with its conserved first and last residue. Fields, in order: J gene, clone size, V gene, D gene, CDR3 DNA, CDR3 protein. A D gene is named only where the DNA matches it firmly. A clone size is listed for some rows: how often the clone was seen (once, few, many), or a class if it is expanded.

>TRBJ2-1|-|TRBV5-1|TRBD2
TGCGCCAGCAGCTTGATGGCTAGCGGGAGTAAGGAGCAGTTCTTC
CASSLMASGSKEQFF
>TRBJ1-2|-|TRBV5-1|-
TGCGCCAGCAGCACCGCACAGGGTGACTATGGCTACACCTTC
CASSTAQGDYGYTF
>TRBJ2-3|-|TRBV6-5|-
TGTGCCAGCAGTTACGGGGTCACAGATACGCAGTATTTT
CASSYGVTDTQYF
>TRBJ2-1|-|TRBV7-3|-
TGTGCCAGCAGCCCGAAGGTAGGGAGAGGAATGAATGAGCAGTTCTTC
CASSPKVGRGMNEQFF
>TRBJ2-3|-|TRBV11-2|-
TGTGCCAGCTCGACTTCCACAGATACGCAGTATTTT
CASSTSTDTQYF
>TRBJ2-1|-|TRBV11-1|TRBD1
TGTGCCAGCAGCTTAGAAGGGACAGGGTCAAATGAGCAGTTCTTC
CASSLEGTGSNEQFF
>TRBJ2-7|-|TRBV7-3|-
TGTGCCAGCAGTCCCCGGGACGGAGACTACGAGCAGTACTTC
CASSPRDGDYEQYF
>TRBJ2-5|-|TRBV9|-
TGTGCCAGCAGCTATGGGCCGTACCAAGAGACCCAGTACTTC
CASSYGPYQETQYF
>TRBJ1-1|-|TRBV18|-
TGTGCCAGCTCACCACGGAATCAAGAAGCTTTCTTT
CASSPRNQEAFF
>TRBJ2-7|once|TRBV10-3|TRBD2
TGTGCCATCAGTGAGAAGAGCGGGAGCTCCTACGAGCAGTACTTC
CAISEKSGSSYEQYF
>TRBJ2-3|-|TRBV7-9|TRBD2
TGTGCCAGCAGCTTGGGACTAGCGGCAGATACGCAGTATTTT
CASSLGLAADTQYF
>TRBJ2-7|-|TRBV29-1|-
TGCAGCGTGGCGGGACTCCTCTCCTACGAGCAGTACTTC
CSVAGLLSYEQYF
>TRBJ1-1|-|TRBV28|TRBD1
TGTGCCAGCAGTTACCCCGTACAGGGGCACACTGAAGCTTTCTTT
CASSYPVQGHTEAFF
>TRBJ1-1|-|TRBV2|TRBD1
TGTGCCAGCAGTTTAGGACAGGGCGGGACTGAAGCTTTCTTT
CASSLGQGGTEAFF
>TRBJ1-6|-|TRBV18|TRBD1
TGTGCCAGCTCACCACTACCGGACAGGGTTAATTCACCCCTCCACTTT
CASSPLPDRVNSPLHF
>TRBJ2-2|-|TRBV28|-
TGTGCCAGCAGTTTATCCGAGGGGGGGGAGCTGTTTTTT
CASSLSEGGELFF
>TRBJ1-1|-|TRBV18|TRBD1
TGTGCCAGCTCATTGGGGACAGGCCAGAACACTGAAGCTTTCTTT
CASSLGTGQNTEAFF
>TRBJ1-2|-|TRBV2|-
TGTGCCAGCAGTTCCCGAAGGTCAGGGGATGGCTACACCTTC
CASSSRRSGDGYTF
>TRBJ2-7|-|TRBV20-1|-
TGCAGTGTGGGCAGACAGTTGCAGGACTTC
CSVGRQLQDF
>TRBJ2-5|-|TRBV18|-
TGTGCCAGCTCACCTGCTGAAGAGACCCAGTACTTC
CASSPAEETQYF
>TRBJ2-3|-|TRBV11-2|TRBD2
TGTGCCAGCAGCTTAGTGGTGGGAGGGAGGACAGATACGCAGTATTTT
CASSLVVGGRTDTQYF
>TRBJ2-7|-|TRBV7-9|TRBD1
TGTGCCAGCAGTTGGCAGGGGGCTGGAGGCTACGAGCAGTACTTC
CASSWQGAGGYEQYF
>TRBJ1-1|-|TRBV5-1|-
TGCGCCAGCAGCTTGGCGGTCGTGGGCACTGAAGCTTTCTTT
CASSLAVVGTEAFF
>TRBJ1-2|-|TRBV7-9|-
TGTGCCAGCAGCTTAGATTCTCGCAGTACTGGCTACACCTTC
CASSLDSRSTGYTF
>TRBJ2-1|-|TRBV4-3|-
TGCGCCAGCACTCCTCTCCTAGGCGATGAGCAGTTCTTC
CASTPLLGDEQFF
>TRBJ1-2|-|TRBV28|-
TGTGCCAGCAGTTCCCGACAGGTACAAATTTATGGCTACACCTTC
CASSSRQVQIYGYTF
>TRBJ1-5|-|TRBV2|-
TGTGCCAGCAGTGACGTGGCGGTTCAGCCCCAGCATTTT
CASSDVAVQPQHF
>TRBJ2-2|-|TRBV5-1|-
TGCGCCAGCAGCTTAGGTTTATCCGGGGAGCTGTTTTTT
CASSLGLSGELFF
>TRBJ2-4|-|TRBV2|-
TGTGCCAGCAGCCCGAGAGGGAACATTCAGTACTTC
CASSPRGNIQYF
>TRBJ1-2|-|TRBV29-1|-
TGCAGCGTTGAAGTAAGGGGCGAAGGCGGCTACACCTTC
CSVEVRGEGGYTF
>TRBJ2-4|-|TRBV19|-
TGTGCCAGTAGTATCAAGGAAAACATTCAGTACTTC
CASSIKENIQYF
>TRBJ2-3|once|TRBV5-1|-
TGCGCCAGCGGGGGCGAGGAACTAGCCCCGCAGTATTTT
CASGGEELAPQYF
>TRBJ2-3|-|TRBV9|-
TGTGCCAGCAGCGTAGTCCCGCGGGCCGACCCTAATACGCAGTATTTT
CASSVVPRADPNTQYF